Listed below are T cell receptor beta chains from one sample, sequenced in a study of blood T cell repertoires in COVID-19. TCRdb's table, derived via immunoSEQ multiplex PCR, lists solely in-frame clones and lacks some. The sample consists of over 70,000 clones, more than 80% of them appearing once. Material for sequencing was peripheral blood. All receptors derive from a man older than 75 with acute or convalescent COVID-19. Both conserved end residues are part of each CDR3. A D gene is named only where the DNA matches it firmly. Expanded clones are given a class, and other clones once, few, many or no size at all.

V gene: TRBV10-3; J gene: TRBJ2-1; clone size: once; D gene: TRBD1; CDR3 protein: CAISDRGREQFF; CDR3 DNA: TGTGCCATCAGCGACAGGGGCCGGGAGCAGTTCTTC
V gene: TRBV28; J gene: TRBJ1-1; clone size: -; D gene: TRBD1; CDR3 protein: CASSSPGTGAHTEAFF; CDR3 DNA: TGTGCCAGCAGTTCCCCCGGGACAGGGGCCCACACTGAAGCTTTCTTT
V gene: TRBV6-5; J gene: TRBJ2-1; clone size: few; D gene: TRBD1; CDR3 protein: CASRQAGTGGFQFF; CDR3 DNA: TGTGCCAGCAGACAAGCCGGGACAGGGGGCTTTCAGTTCTTC
V gene: TRBV27; J gene: TRBJ1-6; clone size: once; D gene: TRBD1; CDR3 protein: CASSWSTGGLSPLHF; CDR3 DNA: TGTGCCAGCAGTTGGTCTACAGGGGGTCTTTCACCCCTCCACTTT
V gene: TRBV7-2; J gene: TRBJ1-4; clone size: -; D gene: TRBD1; CDR3 protein: CASSRRQGNEKLFF; CDR3 DNA: TGTGCCAGCAGCCGCCGACAGGGAAATGAAAAACTGTTTTTT
V gene: TRBV28; J gene: TRBJ1-1; clone size: -; D gene: -; CDR3 protein: CASRRRGLGTEAFF; CDR3 DNA: TGTGCCAGCAGACGCAGGGGATTGGGGACTGAAGCTTTCTTT
V gene: TRBV12-2; J gene: TRBJ2-7; clone size: -; D gene: -; CDR3 protein: CASRLASAAAGYF; CDR3 DNA: TGTGCAAGTCGCTTAGCGTCGGCGGCCGCGGGGTACTTC
V gene: TRBV7-2; J gene: TRBJ1-2; clone size: -; D gene: TRBD1; CDR3 protein: CASSRSGTGILYGYTF; CDR3 DNA: TGTGCCAGCAGCAGATCCGGGACAGGGATCCTCTATGGCTACACCTTC
V gene: TRBV3-1/TRBV3-2; J gene: TRBJ1-5; clone size: -; D gene: -; CDR3 protein: CASGRGGNQPQHF; CDR3 DNA: TGTGCCAGCGGGAGGGGGGGCAATCAGCCCCAGCATTTT
V gene: TRBV18; J gene: TRBJ1-2; clone size: few; D gene: TRBD1; CDR3 protein: CASSQGQVYGYTF; CDR3 DNA: TGTGCCAGCTCACAGGGACAGGTCTATGGCTACACCTTC
V gene: TRBV7-9; J gene: TRBJ2-1; clone size: -; D gene: TRBD2; CDR3 protein: CASSPGTSGFPYNEQFF; CDR3 DNA: TGTGCCAGCAGCCCCGGGACTAGCGGGTTTCCCTACAATGAGCAGTTCTTC
V gene: TRBV7-9; J gene: TRBJ1-2; clone size: -; D gene: -; CDR3 protein: CASSLSPDFYGYTF; CDR3 DNA: TGTGCCAGCAGCCTCAGTCCAGATTTCTATGGCTACACCTTC
V gene: TRBV7-8; J gene: TRBJ2-4; clone size: -; D gene: -; CDR3 protein: CASSLGGLGAAKNIQYF; CDR3 DNA: TGTGCCAGCAGCTTAGGAGGCCTTGGGGCGGCCAAAAACATTCAGTACTTC
V gene: TRBV10-3; J gene: TRBJ1-2; clone size: -; D gene: -; CDR3 protein: CAIRGDRSANYGYTF; CDR3 DNA: TGTGCCATCAGAGGCGACAGATCAGCCAACTATGGCTACACCTTC
V gene: TRBV28; J gene: TRBJ2-7; clone size: -; D gene: -; CDR3 protein: CASSSTGSYEQYF; CDR3 DNA: TGTGCCAGCAGCTCAACAGGGTCCTACGAGCAGTACTTC
V gene: TRBV28; J gene: TRBJ2-5; clone size: -; D gene: TRBD1; CDR3 protein: CASDRGAQETQYF; CDR3 DNA: TGTGCCAGTGACAGGGGGGCACAAGAGACCCAGTACTTC
V gene: TRBV18; J gene: TRBJ2-2; clone size: -; D gene: TRBD2; CDR3 protein: CASSVGGTRGTGELFF; CDR3 DNA: TGTGCCAGCTCGGTCGGGGGGACCCGTGGCACCGGGGAGCTGTTTTTT
V gene: TRBV12-3/TRBV12-4; J gene: TRBJ2-3; clone size: -; D gene: -; CDR3 protein: CASSPPGVDTQYF; CDR3 DNA: TGTGCCAGCAGTCCCCCCGGGGTTGATACGCAGTATTTT
V gene: TRBV5-1; J gene: TRBJ2-1; clone size: -; D gene: -; CDR3 protein: CASSLDSGSSYNEQFF; CDR3 DNA: TGCGCCAGCAGCTTGGACTCGGGGAGCTCCTACAATGAGCAGTTCTTC
V gene: TRBV7-2; J gene: TRBJ1-2; clone size: -; D gene: TRBD1; CDR3 protein: CASSSGQDRNGYTF; CDR3 DNA: TGTGCCAGCAGCTCGGGACAGGATAGGAATGGCTACACCTTC
V gene: TRBV5-4; J gene: TRBJ2-1; clone size: -; D gene: TRBD2; CDR3 protein: CASSLASGSREQFF; CDR3 DNA: TGTGCCAGCAGCTTAGCTAGCGGGAGTCGTGAGCAGTTCTTC
V gene: TRBV19; J gene: TRBJ2-6; clone size: -; D gene: -; CDR3 protein: CASSTGVTGANVLTF; CDR3 DNA: TGTGCCAGTAGTACCGGGGTCACTGGGGCCAACGTCCTGACTTTC
V gene: TRBV7-2; J gene: TRBJ2-5; clone size: -; D gene: TRBD2; CDR3 protein: CASSPVAGAEETQYF; CDR3 DNA: TGTGCCAGCAGCCCCGTAGCGGGAGCGGAGGAGACCCAGTACTTC
V gene: TRBV6-1; J gene: TRBJ2-3; clone size: -; D gene: -; CDR3 protein: CASSETGLIDTQYF; CDR3 DNA: TGTGCCAGCAGTGAAACAGGTTTGATTGATACGCAGTATTTT
V gene: TRBV29-1; J gene: TRBJ2-2; clone size: -; D gene: -; CDR3 protein: CSVDLDSPGELFF; CDR3 DNA: TGCAGCGTTGACCTGGACAGCCCCGGGGAGCTGTTTTTT
V gene: TRBV7-9; J gene: TRBJ2-3; clone size: -; D gene: TRBD1; CDR3 protein: CASSLRGTESTDTQYF; CDR3 DNA: TGTGCCAGCAGCTTAAGAGGGACAGAGAGCACAGATACGCAGTATTTT
V gene: TRBV14; J gene: TRBJ1-1; clone size: -; D gene: -; CDR3 protein: CASSQGGGTNTEAFF; CDR3 DNA: TGTGCCAGCAGCCAAGGGGGAGGGACGAACACTGAAGCTTTCTTT
V gene: TRBV2; J gene: TRBJ2-5; clone size: once; D gene: TRBD2; CDR3 protein: CASSVDIILAAQETQYF; CDR3 DNA: TGTGCCAGCAGTGTAGATATAATCCTAGCGGCACAAGAGACCCAGTACTTC
V gene: TRBV7-6; J gene: TRBJ2-1; clone size: -; D gene: TRBD2; CDR3 protein: CASSSPSGRTSYNEQFF; CDR3 DNA: TGTGCCAGCAGCTCGCCTAGCGGGAGGACCTCCTACAATGAGCAGTTCTTC
V gene: TRBV7-2; J gene: TRBJ1-4; clone size: -; D gene: -; CDR3 protein: CASSLGGTGKLFF; CDR3 DNA: TGTGCCAGCAGCTTAGGGGGCACCGGAAAACTGTTTTTT
V gene: TRBV11-2; J gene: TRBJ2-5; clone size: once; D gene: -; CDR3 protein: CASSLGGALETQYF; CDR3 DNA: TGTGCCAGCAGCTTGGGGGGTGCGCTGGAGACCCAGTACTTC
V gene: TRBV7-2; J gene: TRBJ2-5; clone size: -; D gene: TRBD1; CDR3 protein: CASSRDRVSETQYF; CDR3 DNA: TGTGCCAGCAGCCGGGACAGGGTCAGCGAGACCCAGTACTTC
V gene: TRBV5-1; J gene: TRBJ2-5; clone size: -; D gene: TRBD1; CDR3 protein: CASRRTGTEETQYF; CDR3 DNA: TGCGCCAGCAGACGTACCGGGACAGAAGAGACCCAGTACTTC
V gene: TRBV7-9; J gene: TRBJ2-1; clone size: -; D gene: TRBD2; CDR3 protein: CASSLALNGRHNNEQFF; CDR3 DNA: TGTGCCAGCAGCTTAGCGCTAAACGGGAGGCATAACAATGAGCAGTTCTTC
V gene: TRBV18; J gene: TRBJ1-2; clone size: -; D gene: TRBD1; CDR3 protein: CASSPPRQGDYGYTF; CDR3 DNA: TGTGCCAGCTCACCACCAAGACAGGGTGACTATGGCTACACCTTC
V gene: TRBV29-1; J gene: TRBJ1-4; clone size: -; D gene: -; CDR3 protein: CSVDPEPELFF; CDR3 DNA: TGCAGCGTTGACCCCGAACCGGAACTGTTTTTT